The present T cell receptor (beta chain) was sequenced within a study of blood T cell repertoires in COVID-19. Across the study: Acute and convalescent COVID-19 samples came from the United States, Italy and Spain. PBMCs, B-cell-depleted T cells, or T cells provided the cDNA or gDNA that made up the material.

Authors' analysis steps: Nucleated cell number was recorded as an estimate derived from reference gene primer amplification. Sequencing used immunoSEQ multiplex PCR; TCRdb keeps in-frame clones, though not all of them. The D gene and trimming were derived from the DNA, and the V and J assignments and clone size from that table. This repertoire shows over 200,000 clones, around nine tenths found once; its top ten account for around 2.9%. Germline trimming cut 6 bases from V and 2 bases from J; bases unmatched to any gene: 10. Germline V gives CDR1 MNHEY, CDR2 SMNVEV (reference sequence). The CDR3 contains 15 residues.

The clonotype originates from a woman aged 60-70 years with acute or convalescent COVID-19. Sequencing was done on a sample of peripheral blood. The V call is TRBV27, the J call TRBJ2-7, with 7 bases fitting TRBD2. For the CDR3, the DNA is TGTGCCAGCAGCCCCTATGCGGGAGTTACCTACGAGCAGTACTTC. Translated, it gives CASSPYAGVTYEQYF.